This TCR beta chain was retrieved from a study of blood T cell repertoires in COVID-19. Study in general: Sites in the United States, Italy and Spain provided acute and convalescent COVID-19 samples. The cDNA or gDNA used as material had been derived from T cells, B-cell-depleted T cells, or PBMCs.

Germline CDR1 and CDR2: LNHDA and SQIVND (reference sequence). With V trimmed by 6 bases and J by 7 bases, 18 bases remained unmatched. This CDR3 region has 18 residues. Measured with immunoSEQ multiplex PCR; TCRdb has only the in-frame clones, and not every one. In the table there are under 200,000 clones, approximately 91% of which are singletons. Sequencing was performed on peripheral blood. The TCR originated in a man between 18 and 29 years old with acute or convalescent COVID-19. The rearrangement links TRBV19 to TRBJ1-6; 7 nucleotides agree with TRBD1. CDR3 residues: CASRDPLISGGANSPLHF. DNA of the CDR3: TGTGCCAGTAGGGATCCTCTCATTTCAGGGGGTGCCAATTCACCCCTCCACTTT.